A single sample is the source of the 11 T cell receptor beta chains below, sequenced in a study of CD8+CD57+ T cells in acquired aplastic anemia. Genomic DNA was employed as the template in profiling TCR beta VDJ and CDR3. TCRdb analysed the reads with MiXCR anew, one entry per CDR3 protein. The table has about 62,000 distinct CDR3 sequences, roughly 58% seen once; the top ten hold roughly 2.5%. Sequencing was done on a sample of sorted CD4+, CD8+, or CD8+CD57+ T cells (not recorded which) from PBMCs. All receptors come from a human donor in good health, serving as a control.

This rearrangement joins TRBV7-3 to TRBJ2-7; 12 bases are shared with TRBD1. The germline V gene has CDR1 SGHTA and CDR2 FQGTGA. This CDR3 has 15 amino acids. V shed 0 bases and J 5 bases; nucleotides not matched to a gene: 2. The CDR3: CASSLTGTGGHEQYF. CDR3 DNA: TGTGCCAGCAGCTTAACCGGGACAGGGGGCCACGAGCAGTACTTC.

This chain connects TRBV2 to TRBJ1-6, with a weak D call TRBD1 (5 bases). The CDR3 covers 15 residues. V lost 5 bases, J lost 10 bases, and 18 bases lay in between. Looked up from germline, CDR1 is SNHLY and CDR2 is FYNNEI. CDR3 in amino acids: CASSLRGQDVSPLHF. The CDR3, as DNA: TGTGCCAGCAGTCTACGGGGCCAGGACGTCTCACCCCTCCACTTT.

The chain combines TRBV10-2 with TRBJ2-1; tentative D call: TRBD2 (5 bases). V was pared by 3 bases and J by 9 bases, with 15 bases between. The germline CDR1 and CDR2 sequences are WSHSY and SAAADI. The CDR3 runs 14 residues. This chain's CDR3 is CASSDLEGVSEQFF. CDR3 nucleotides: TGCGCCAGCAGTGATCTTGAGGGAGTGTCTGAGCAGTTCTTC.

Ten or more counts support this clonotype. The chain recombines TRBV15 with TRBJ1-3; TRBD1 is a possible D gene (5 bases). Germline V CDR1 and CDR2: LNHNV, YYDKDF (reference sequence). The CDR3 runs 16 residues. Trimming stripped 0 bases from V and 2 bases from J, with 11 bases between. CDR3 coding DNA: TGTGCCACCAGCAGAGATTCTGCGGGGGCTGGAAACACCATATATTTT. This encodes CATSRDSAGAGNTIYF. Complete variable domain (other parts from reference TRBV15 and TRBJ1-3): DAMVIQNPRYQVTQFGKPVTLSCSQTLNHNVMYWYQQKSSQAPKLLFHYYDKDFNNEADTPDNFQSRRPNTSFCFLDIRSPGLGDTAMYLCATSRDSAGAGNTIYFGEGSWLTVV.

The gene calls are TRBV29-1 and TRBJ2-7; 7 bases are a match to TRBD2. The CDR3 is made up of 12 amino acids. V shed 8 bases, J shed 6 bases, and the junction held 10 bases outside the gene matches. Germline lookup yields CDR1 SQVTM and CDR2 ANQGSEA. CDR3 in amino acids: CSTGRQGGEQYF. CDR3 DNA sequence: TGCAGCACCGGGAGGCAGGGCGGCGAGCAGTACTTC.

The genes are TRBV2 and TRBJ1-1; D is ambiguous. The CDR3 totals 13 residues. The germline CDR1 and CDR2 sequences are SNHLY and FYNNEI. With 6 bases removed from V and 1 base from J, the gap between germline ends came to 9 bases. The chain's CDR3 is CASRAGRNTEAFF. DNA of the CDR3: TGTGCCAGCAGGGCAGGACGGAACACTGAAGCTTTCTTT.

As to this clonotype: Germline is not matched at one junction end, which may reflect a read error. This chain links TRBV7-9 with TRBJ1-1; D possibly corresponds to TRBD1 (5 bases). Germline V gene lookup returns CDR1 SEHNR and CDR2 FQNEAQ (reference sequence). CDR3 length: 13 residues. The CDR3 region has the DNA TGTGCCAGCAGCGTGCGGGGCAACACTGAAGCCTCCTTT. It yields the protein CASSVRGNTEASF.

This clonotype was recorded only once. This chain connects TRBV7-3 to TRBJ1-1; D is unresolved. Germline loops: CDR1 SGHTA, CDR2 FQGTGA. V gave up 6 bases and J gave up 0 bases, with 8 bases separating them. The CDR3 is 13 amino acids. CDR3 in amino acids: CASRSTMNTEAFF. In nucleotides, the CDR3 is TGTGCCAGCAGATCGACAATGAACACTGAAGCTTTCTTT. The entire variable domain, with the rest obtained from reference TRBV7-3 and TRBJ1-1, is as follows: GAGVSQTPSNKVTEKGKYVELRCDPISGHTALYWYRQSLGQGPEFLIYFQGTGAADDSGLPNDRFFAVRPEGSVSTLKIQRTERGDSAVYLCASRSTMNTEAFFGQGTRLTVV.

The chain couples TRBV7-8 to TRBJ1-6; 8 bases match TRBD1. The germline gives CDR1 SGHVS, CDR2 FQNEAQ. This CDR3 comprises 14 residues. V was pared by 3 bases and J by 10 bases, with 5 bases of the junction left unmatched. In nucleotides, the CDR3 is TGTGCCAGCAGCTTCGCAGGGGGCACCTCACCCCTCCACTTT. Translated, it gives CASSFAGGTSPLHF.

The rearrangement uses TRBV7-8 and TRBJ2-3, with no clear D. With 1 base removed from V and 4 bases from J, the gap between germline ends came to 3 bases. The germline gives CDR1 SGHVS, CDR2 FQNEAQ. The CDR3 is made up of 12 amino acids. The CDR3 sequence is CASSLEADTQYF. The CDR3 DNA reads TGTGCCAGCAGCTTAGAAGCAGATACGCAGTATTTT.

V is TRBV29-1 and J is TRBJ2-7, with TRBD1 identical over 8 bases. The V segment lost 6 bases and the J segment 8 bases; nucleotides outside the gene matches: 3. There are 10 residues in the CDR3. The V gene's germline CDR1 is SQVTM and CDR2 ANQGSEA. In nucleotides, the CDR3 is TGCAGCGTCAACAGGGGGAAGCAGTACTTC. Its protein product is CSVNRGKQYF.